A single sample is the source of the 23 T cell receptor beta chains below, sequenced in a study of T-cell reconstitution after alpha-beta-depleted transplantation in children. Unique molecular identifiers were incorporated during preparation of the TCRbeta library. TCRdb used MiXCR to reprocess the PCR reads, holding one entry per CDR3 protein. The data contain fewer than 120,000 distinct CDR3 sequences, around a tenth of them singletons. Sample: PBMCs from the stem cell graft donor, taken from the stem cell graft. These receptors were taken from a human donor who donated a stem cell graft to a child with acute lymphoblastic leukemia.

This clonotype showed up many times. The chain employs TRBV29-1 and TRBJ2-1; D is unresolved. This CDR3 contains 12 residues. Germline loops: CDR1 SQVTM, CDR2 ANQGSEA. The ends were cut back, 8 bases at V and 6 bases at J, with 14 bases in the middle. The CDR3 region is CSPMGSGNEQFF. CDR3 DNA: TGCAGCCCCATGGGATCCGGCAATGAGCAGTTCTTC.

This clonotype was seen repeatedly, ten times or more. The CDR3 DNA is TGTGCTAGTGGTTTGGAGTTTAGCGGGAGGGTCAGCTCCTACGAGCAGTACTTC. Protein: CASGLEFSGRVSSYEQYF. The chain uses TRBV12-5 and TRBJ2-7, with 11 positions matching TRBD2. The V segment lost 1 base and the J segment 0 bases; nucleotides outside the gene matches: 8. There are 18 residues in the CDR3. Germline V gene data show CDR1 as LGHNT and CDR2 as FRNRAP.

This clonotype has ten or more counts. The chain combines TRBV7-9 with TRBJ1-1; D is unclear. CDR1 SEHNR and CDR2 FQNEAQ come from the germline V gene (reference sequence). Trimming stripped 0 bases from V and 11 bases from J, with 19 bases between. This CDR3 contains 15 residues. The CDR3 sequence is CASSLASGRYSTAFF. The CDR3 DNA reads TGTGCCAGCAGCTTAGCGTCTGGGAGATATAGTACGGCTTTCTTT.

The table lists this clonotype with many counts. V and J are TRBV12-3 or TRBV12-4 and TRBJ1-1, with no clear D. Trimming removed 3 bases at V and 1 base at J, with 12 bases between. The CDR3 covers 15 residues. The CDR3 DNA reads as TGTGCCAGCAGTTTCTGGCGGGGTGGGAACACTGAAGCTTTCTTT. As protein: CASSFWRGGNTEAFF.

This chain uses TRBV3-1 with TRBJ2-1; D is undetermined. The V end was cut by 11 bases, the J end by 9 bases, with 14 bases between. The CDR3 is 11 residues long. Germline V gene data show CDR1 as LGHDT and CDR2 as YNNKEL (reference sequence). The CDR3 loop is CAFCFDTEQFF. CDR3 coding DNA: TGTGCCTTCTGTTTCGATACTGAGCAGTTCTTC.

This clonotype occurred many times. This rearrangement joins TRBV7-2 to TRBJ2-1; 7 bases align to TRBD2. Germline V lookup: CDR1 SGHTA, CDR2 FQGNSA. Trimming cost V 6 bases and J 7 bases; bases outside gene matches: 9. This CDR3 is built from 14 residues. DNA for the CDR3: TGTGCCAGCAGGAGACCTAGCGGTACAAATGAGCAGTTCTTC. It encodes CASRRPSGTNEQFF. Filled out from reference TRBV7-2 and TRBJ2-1, the complete variable domain reads GAGVSQSPSNKVTEKGKDVELRCDPISGHTALYWYRQSLGQGLEFLIYFQGNSAPDKSGLPSDRFSAERTGGSVSTLTIQRTQQEDSAVYLCASRRPSGTNEQFFGPGTRLTVL.

This clonotype came up many times. This chain joins TRBV20-1 and TRBJ1-1; D is possibly TRBD1 (5 bases). The CDR3 has 15 amino acids. V lost 0 bases to trimming and J lost 2 bases, with 13 bases between them. Germline V gene data show CDR1 as DFQATT and CDR2 as SNEGSKA (reference sequence). CDR3 loop: CSARDPNRRNTEAFF. As DNA, the CDR3 is TGCAGTGCTAGAGACCCCAACAGGCGAAACACTGAAGCTTTCTTT.

This clonotype showed up many times. This rearrangement joins TRBV7-8 to TRBJ2-5; TRBD1 might be the D (6 bases). The V gene lost 11 bases and the J gene lost 3 bases, with 22 bases spanning the gap. The V gene's germline CDR1 is SGHVS and CDR2 FQNEAQ. The length of the CDR3 is 15 residues. CDR3 in DNA: TGTGCCTGCCCGGCGATTGGACAGATCGAAGAGACCCAGTACTTC. It is translated as CACPAIGQIEETQYF. The whole variable domain, remainder taken from reference TRBV7-8 and TRBJ2-5, is GAGVSQSPRYKVAKRGQDVALRCDPISGHVSLFWYQQALGQGPEFLTYFQNEAQLDKSGLPSDRFFAERPEGSVSTLKIQRTQQEDSAVYLCACPAIGQIEETQYFGPGTRLLVL.

Many counts were recorded for this clonotype. The chain uses TRBV4-3 and TRBJ2-1; maybe TRBD2 (5 bases). Germline values: CDR1 LGHNA, CDR2 YSLEER. This CDR3 has 18 residues. Trimming took off 4 bases at V and 6 bases at J, with 25 bases between the two ends. CDR3 nucleotide sequence: TGCGCCAGCAGCCCCTCCGCCTGGGGAGAAGTAAGCAGCAATGAGCAGTTCTTC. This sequence encodes CASSPSAWGEVSSNEQFF.

This clonotype was detected many times. The CDR3 protein is CSARGPGTNQPQHF. The CDR3 bases are TGCAGTGCTAGAGGGCCCGGGACAAATCAGCCCCAGCATTTT. V is TRBV20-1 and J is TRBJ1-5; possible D gene TRBD1, 6 bases. Germline V CDR1 and CDR2: DFQATT, SNEGSKA (reference sequence). V shed 1 base and J shed 4 bases, with 11 bases lying between them. CDR3 length: 14 amino acids.

This clonotype was found many times. The CDR3 spells CSASGPEGSLTGELFF. For the CDR3, the DNA is TGCAGTGCTAGTGGTCCCGAAGGCAGTCTCACCGGGGAGCTGTTTTTT. The chain couples TRBV20-1 to TRBJ2-2, with D uncertain. The CDR3 has 16 residues. CDR1 and CDR2 from the germline V gene are DFQATT and SNEGSKA (reference sequence). Trimming left V 3 bases short and J 4 bases short, with 18 bases between.

About this clonotype itself: A read error may be the cause here, since a much bigger clone is one base away. The missing conserved phenylalanine or tryptophan at the end of this CDR3 makes a read error likely. The chain links TRBV10-3 to TRBJ2-7; D possibly corresponds to TRBD2 (5 bases). V was shortened by 3 bases and J by 2 bases, with 17 bases between the two germline ends. Germline assignment: CDR1 ENHRY and CDR2 SYGVKD. The CDR3 has 16 amino acids. For the CDR3, the DNA is TGTGCCATCAGTGAATATAGCGAAAGTATAGCCTACGAGCAGTACTTA. This gives the protein CAISEYSESIAYEQYL.

This clonotype was recorded at least ten times. The chain has TRBV7-2 and TRBJ2-3; 12 bases match TRBD2. J gave up 4 bases and V 2 bases, and 1 base lay outside the gene matches. CDR1 SGHTA and CDR2 FQGNSA come from the germline V gene. The CDR3 totals 15 residues. CDR3 bases: TGTGCCAGCAGCTTACTAGCGGGAGGGCCAGATACGCAGTATTTT. Residues: CASSLLAGGPDTQYF. Filled out from reference TRBV7-2 and TRBJ2-3, the complete variable domain reads GAGVSQSPSNKVTEKGKDVELRCDPISGHTALYWYRQSLGQGLEFLIYFQGNSAPDKSGLPSDRFSAERTGGSVSTLTIQRTQQEDSAVYLCASSLLAGGPDTQYFGPGTRLTVL.

This clonotype has a count of ten or more. The chain is built from TRBV7-3 and TRBJ2-2; tentatively, D is TRBD2 (6 bases). V was pared by 1 base and J by 1 base, with 10 bases between. The CDR3 length is 16 residues. Germline CDR1 is SGHTA and CDR2 is FQGTGA. CDR3 in DNA: TGTGCCAGCAGCTTAAGCGGGACGCGGAACACCGGGGAGCTGTTTTTT. Protein: CASSLSGTRNTGELFF. The full variable domain, completed using reference TRBV7-3 and TRBJ2-2, is GAGVSQTPSNKVTEKGKYVELRCDPISGHTALYWYRQSLGQGPEFLIYFQGTGAADDSGLPNDRFFAVRPEGSVSTLKIQRTERGDSAVYLCASSLSGTRNTGELFFGEGSRLTVL.

This clonotype was counted many times. The chain has TRBV4-3 and TRBJ2-5; 9 bases agree with TRBD2. The CDR3 runs 17 residues. The germline V gene encodes CDR1 LGHNA and CDR2 YSLEER. The V segment lost 4 bases and the J segment 5 bases; nucleotides outside the gene matches: 14. CDR3 protein: CASSRRVGAGGLETQYF. CDR3 nucleotides: TGCGCCAGCAGCCGAAGAGTAGGAGCGGGAGGCTTGGAGACCCAGTACTTC.

This clonotype was detected ten times or more. The V gene is TRBV6-5, the J gene TRBJ1-6, with no clear D. Per germline, CDR1 MNHEY and CDR2 SVGAGI. With 1 base removed from V and 10 bases from J, the gap between germline ends came to 14 bases. The CDR3 has 15 amino acids. CDR3 in amino acids: CASSYFAPTESPLHF. CDR3 DNA: TGTGCCAGCAGTTACTTCGCCCCCACGGAATCACCCCTCCACTTT.

This clonotype has at least ten counts. J is TRBJ1-1 and V is TRBV6-1, with D perhaps matching TRBD1 (6 bases). The ends were cut back, 7 bases at V and 1 base at J, with 16 bases in the middle. This CDR3 has 15 amino acids. From germline, CDR1 is MNHNS and CDR2 SASEGT. The CDR3 region has the DNA TGTGCCAGCAATAGGGCGACAGGAGAGAACACTGAAGCTTTCTTT. Its protein product is CASNRATGENTEAFF.

Many counts were recorded for this clonotype. The rearrangement links TRBV20-1 to TRBJ2-3; 11 bases fit TRBD2. CDR3 length: 16 amino acids. Germline assignment: CDR1 DFQATT and CDR2 SNEGSKA (reference sequence). V lost 5 bases and J lost 5; bases outside the gene matches: 12. Written as DNA, the CDR3 is TGCAGTGCTGATACCCCGACTAGCGGGGTTGTAGATACGCAGTATTTT. Its protein product is CSADTPTSGVVDTQYF.

There are a few counts of this clonotype. The chain links TRBV4-1 to TRBJ2-2; perhaps TRBD2 as D (5 bases). The V and J ends lost 4 bases and 1 base respectively, with 7 bases between them. CDR1 is MGHRA, CDR2 YSYEKL, per germline. This CDR3 comprises 14 residues. CDR3 protein: CASSRRENTGELFF. Written as DNA, the CDR3 is TGCGCCAGCAGCCGCCGGGAGAACACCGGGGAGCTGTTTTTT.

In its sample, this clonotype was seen many times. V gene TRBV20-1 combines with J gene TRBJ2-3; 11 nucleotides match TRBD2. Germline CDR1 and CDR2: DFQATT and SNEGSKA (reference sequence). The length of the CDR3 is 16 residues. Germline trimming cut 0 bases from V and 3 bases from J; bases unmatched to any gene: 5. The CDR3 loop is CSARELSGRDTDTQYF. DNA for the CDR3: TGCAGTGCTAGAGAACTTAGCGGGAGGGATACAGATACGCAGTATTTT.

As for this clonotype: Since a much larger clone is just one base distant, this may be a read error. This chain connects TRBV7-2 to TRBJ2-7; TRBD1 agrees at 7 bases. CDR3 length: 15 amino acids. The germline V gene encodes CDR1 SGHTA and CDR2 FQGNSA. J gave up 3 bases and V 1 base, and 6 bases lay outside the gene matches. CDR3 sequence (DNA): TGTGCCAGCAGCTTAGGACAGGGAAACCACTACGAGCAGTACTTC. Its protein product is CASSLGQGNHYEQYF.

Many counts were recorded for this clonotype. The chain has TRBV28 and TRBJ2-1; TRBD2 matches at 9 bases. Germline values: CDR1 MDHEN, CDR2 SYDVKM. V shed 2 bases, J shed 6 bases, and the junction held 8 bases outside the gene matches. The CDR3 length is 16 residues. This CDR3 is CASSLGGRAASNEQFF. CDR3 in DNA: TGTGCCAGCAGTTTAGGCGGGAGGGCCGCTTCCAATGAGCAGTTCTTC.

This clonotype has a count of ten or more. The rearrangement joins TRBV20-1 to TRBJ2-7; TRBD1 is a possible D gene (5 bases). Trimming left V 3 bases short and J 5 bases short, with 17 bases between. The length of the CDR3 is 14 residues. The V gene's germline CDR1 is DFQATT and CDR2 SNEGSKA (reference sequence). The CDR3 nucleotides are TGCAGTGCTAGGATGCCAGGGCCGCGCCACGAGCAGTACTTC. It specifies CSARMPGPRHEQYF.